This T cell receptor (beta chain) was documented in a study of blood T cell repertoires in COVID-19. Across the whole study: Samples came from the United States, Italy and Spain, spanning acute and convalescent COVID-19.

Trimming removed 1 base at V and 7 bases at J, with 8 bases between. The CDR3 contains 13 residues. Germline V lookup: CDR1 SGHNT, CDR2 YYREEE (reference sequence). Methods used by the authors: Estimation of nucleated cell counts relied on the amplification of reference gene primers. Generated by immunoSEQ multiplex PCR, the TCRdb table keeps only in-frame clones and is missing some. Clonal size and the V and J genes are those of that table, whereas D and trimming came from the DNA. The sample has some 210,000 clones, under 95% seen once; the top ten hold 0.95% to 1.5%. The receptor comes from a man under 40 with acute or convalescent COVID-19. V and J are TRBV5-4 and TRBJ2-2, with D perhaps TRBD2 (5 bases). Sequencing was carried out using peripheral blood. In DNA form, the CDR3 reads TGTGCCAGCAGCTTGCGAGAGGGCGGGGAGCTGTTTTTT. Translation gives CASSLREGGELFF.